This TCR beta chain was observed in a study of tumor-infiltrating lymphocytes in primary liver carcinoma. The wider study: Yields of productive TCRbeta reads ranged from roughly 3.5 to 7.5 million per sample and were similar across tissue types.

The CDR3 has 15 amino acids. V lost 5 bases to trimming and J lost 2 bases, with 16 bases between them. Reverse transcription of approximately 500 ng total RNA with a constant-region primer produced TCR beta cDNA. Three nested multiplex PCR rounds of slightly modified ARM-PCR generated TCR beta libraries. Rounds one and two of PCR, each of approximately 11 cycles, were primed with TRBV1-TRBV30 forward primers and a C-beta reverse primer. TCRdb recomputed calls from the multiplex PCR reads with MiXCR, one row per CDR3 protein. In the table there are around 210,000 distinct CDR3 sequences, almost 65% of which are singletons. In addition to blood RNA drawn from unsorted whole blood, germline DNA was extracted.

The sample consisted of peripheral blood. The chain is built from TRBV12-3 or TRBV12-4 and TRBJ2-7, with a weak D call TRBD1 (5 bases). The source of this sequence is a woman aged 55-70 years with primary liver carcinoma and hepatitis B virus infection. CDR3 sequence reads: CASSACGHGPYEQYF. CDR3 DNA sequence: TGTGCCAGCAGTGCCTGCGGACATGGCCCCTACGAGCAGTACTTC.